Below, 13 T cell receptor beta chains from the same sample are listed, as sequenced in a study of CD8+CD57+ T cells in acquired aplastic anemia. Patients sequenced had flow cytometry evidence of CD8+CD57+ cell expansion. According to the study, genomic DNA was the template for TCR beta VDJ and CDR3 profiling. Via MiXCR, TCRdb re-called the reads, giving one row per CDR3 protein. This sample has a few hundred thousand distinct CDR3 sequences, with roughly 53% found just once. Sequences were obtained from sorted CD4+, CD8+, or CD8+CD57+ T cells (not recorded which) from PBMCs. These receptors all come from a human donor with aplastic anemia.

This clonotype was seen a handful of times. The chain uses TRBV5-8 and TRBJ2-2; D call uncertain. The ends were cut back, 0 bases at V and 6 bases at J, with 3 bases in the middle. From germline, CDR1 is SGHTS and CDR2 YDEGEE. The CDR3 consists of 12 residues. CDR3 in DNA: TGTGCCAGCAGCTTGGCTTCCGGGGAGCTGTTTTTT. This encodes CASSLASGELFF.

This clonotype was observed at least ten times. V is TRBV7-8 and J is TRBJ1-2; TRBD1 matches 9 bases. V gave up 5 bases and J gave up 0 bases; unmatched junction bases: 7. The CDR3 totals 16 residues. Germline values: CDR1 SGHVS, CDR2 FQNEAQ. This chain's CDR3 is CASSPQGTGTNYGYTF. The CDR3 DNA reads TGTGCCAGCAGCCCACAGGGGACAGGGACTAACTATGGCTACACCTTC.

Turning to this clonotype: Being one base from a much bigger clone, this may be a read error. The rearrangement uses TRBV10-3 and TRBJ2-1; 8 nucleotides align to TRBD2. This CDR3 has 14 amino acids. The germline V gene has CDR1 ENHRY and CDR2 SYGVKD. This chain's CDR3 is CVISEPGGRSEQFF. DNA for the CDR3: TGTGTCATCAGTGAGCCGGGGGGGCGGAGTGAGCAGTTCTTC.

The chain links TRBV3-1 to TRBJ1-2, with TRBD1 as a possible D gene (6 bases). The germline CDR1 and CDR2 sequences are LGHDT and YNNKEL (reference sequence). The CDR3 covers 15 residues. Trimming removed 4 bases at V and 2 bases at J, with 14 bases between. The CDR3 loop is CASSPEPGQNYGYTF. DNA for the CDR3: TGTGCCAGCAGCCCAGAACCGGGACAAAACTATGGCTACACCTTC.

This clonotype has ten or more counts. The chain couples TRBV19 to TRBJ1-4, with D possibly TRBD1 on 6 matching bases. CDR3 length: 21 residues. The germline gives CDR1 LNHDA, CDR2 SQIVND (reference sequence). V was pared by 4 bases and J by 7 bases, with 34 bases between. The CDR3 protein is CASSTRLGRRGLRDIGEKLFF. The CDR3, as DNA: TGTGCCAGTAGTACTCGCCTGGGCCGCAGGGGTTTAAGAGACATCGGTGAAAAACTGTTTTTT.

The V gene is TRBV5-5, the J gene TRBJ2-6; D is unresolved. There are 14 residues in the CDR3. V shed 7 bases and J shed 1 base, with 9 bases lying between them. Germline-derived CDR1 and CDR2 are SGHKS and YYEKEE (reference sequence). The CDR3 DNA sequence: TGTGCCAGCTCAAAGGGTTCTGGGGCCAACGTCCTGACTTTC. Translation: CASSKGSGANVLTF.

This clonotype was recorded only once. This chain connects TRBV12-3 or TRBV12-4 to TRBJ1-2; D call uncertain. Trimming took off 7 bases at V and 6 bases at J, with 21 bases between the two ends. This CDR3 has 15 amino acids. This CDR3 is CASTPRRVVGDGYTF. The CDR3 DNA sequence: TGTGCCAGCACCCCGAGGAGGGTCGTTGGGGATGGCTACACCTTC.

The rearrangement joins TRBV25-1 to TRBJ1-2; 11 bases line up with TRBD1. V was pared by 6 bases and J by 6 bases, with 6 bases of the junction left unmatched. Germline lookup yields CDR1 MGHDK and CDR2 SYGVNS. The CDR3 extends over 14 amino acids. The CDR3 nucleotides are TGTGCCAGCAGAGGGACAGGGGGTAGAGATGGCTACACCTTC. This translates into CASRGTGGRDGYTF.

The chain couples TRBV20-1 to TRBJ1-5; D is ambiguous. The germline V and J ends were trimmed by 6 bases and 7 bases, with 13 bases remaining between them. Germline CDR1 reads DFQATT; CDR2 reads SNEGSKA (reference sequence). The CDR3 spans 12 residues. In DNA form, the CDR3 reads TGCAGTGCCGCCGGGTCCATCCAGCCCCAGCATTTT. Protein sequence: CSAAGSIQPQHF.

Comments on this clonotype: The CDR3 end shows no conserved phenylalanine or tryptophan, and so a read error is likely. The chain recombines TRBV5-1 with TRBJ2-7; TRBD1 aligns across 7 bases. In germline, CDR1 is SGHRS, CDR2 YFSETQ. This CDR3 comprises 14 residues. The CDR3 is CASSYRDSSYEQYL. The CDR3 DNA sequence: TGTGCCAGCAGCTACCGGGACAGCTCCTACGAGCAGTACCTC.

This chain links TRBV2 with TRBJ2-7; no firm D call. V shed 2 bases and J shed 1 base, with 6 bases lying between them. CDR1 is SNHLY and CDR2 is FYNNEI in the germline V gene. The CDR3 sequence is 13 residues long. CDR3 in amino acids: CASSESLSYEQYF. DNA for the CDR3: TGTGCCAGCAGTGAAAGCCTTTCCTACGAGCAGTACTTC. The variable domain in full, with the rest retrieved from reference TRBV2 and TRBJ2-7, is EPEVTQTPSHQVTQMGQEVILRCVPISNHLYFYWYRQILGQKVEFLVSFYNNEISEKSEIFDDQFSVERPDGSNFTLKIRSTKLEDSAMYFCASSESLSYEQYFGPGTRLTVT.

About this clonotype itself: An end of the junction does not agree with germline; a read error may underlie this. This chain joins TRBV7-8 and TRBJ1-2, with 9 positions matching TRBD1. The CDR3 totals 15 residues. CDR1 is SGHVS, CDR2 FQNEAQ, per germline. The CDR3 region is CASSLRTGDNYGYTF. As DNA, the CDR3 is TGTGCCAGCAGCCTCCGGACAGGGGATAACTATGGCTATACCTTC.

The DNA of the CDR3 is TGTGCCAGCAGCGTAGGGGCAGGGGCGGGGGTTGTGGGGGAGACCCAGTACTTC. It specifies CASSVGAGAGVVGETQYF. The V and J genes are TRBV7-8 and TRBJ2-5; D may be TRBD2 (7 bases). This CDR3 region has 18 residues. V was shortened by 5 bases and J by 5 bases, with 27 bases between the two germline ends. The germline CDR1 and CDR2 sequences are SGHVS and FQNEAQ.